The 20 T cell receptor beta chains below come from one sample, sequenced in a study of metastatic and nonmetastatic thyroid tumors. With MiXCR, TCRdb reprocessed the PCR reads. This table holds tens of thousands of clones, about a quarter found once. All patients reached thyroid surgery having received no treatment beforehand. Sequencing input: tumor tissue. The receptors stem from a female donor with papillary thyroid cancer or a benign thyroid nodule (not recorded which). Some clones in this sample may be carry-over from other donors' samples.

This clone was recorded at least ten times. The gene calls are TRBV11-2 and TRBJ2-6, with D perhaps assigned TRBD1 or TRBD2 (5 bases each). This CDR3 is 13 amino acids long. V was shortened by 8 bases and J by 1 base, with 6 bases between the two germline ends. Germline V CDR1 and CDR2: SGHAT, FQNNGV. The CDR3, as DNA: TGTGCCAGCGAGGGGTCTGGGGCCAACGTCCTGACTTTC. Translating gives CASEGSGANVLTF.

Judged by abundance, this clone is medium-sized (0.01 to 0.1%). This chain links TRBV11-3 with TRBJ2-2; no clear D gene. CDR1 is SGHNT and CDR2 is YENEEA in the germline V gene. The CDR3 contains 12 residues. V shed 4 bases and J shed 2 bases, with 2 bases lying between them. CDR3: CASSSNTGELFF. In DNA form, the CDR3 reads TGTGCCAGCAGCTCTAACACCGGGGAGCTGTTTTTT. Looking up the rest from reference TRBV11-3 and TRBJ2-2 gives the full variable domain: EAGVVQSPRYKIIEKKQPVAFWCNPISGHNTLYWYLQNLGQGPELLIRYENEEAVDDSQLPKDRFSAERLKGVDSTLKIQPAELGDSAVYLCASSSNTGELFFGEGSRLTVL.

CDR3 in amino acids: CASSPGGAFF. The CDR3 coding sequence is TGTGCCAGCAGCCCAGGGGGGGCTTTCTTT. The chain uses TRBV28 and TRBJ1-1; 7 nucleotides align to TRBD1. With 6 bases clipped from V and 11 bases from J, the junction kept 3 bases outside the gene matches. The CDR3 runs 10 residues. Germline CDR1 is MDHEN and CDR2 is SYDVKM. The whole variable domain, filled in from reference TRBV28 and TRBJ1-1, reads DVKVTQSSRYLVKRTGEKVFLECVQDMDHENMFWYRQDPGLGLRLIYFSYDVKMKEKGDIPEGYSVSREKKERFSLILESASTNQTSMYLCASSPGGAFFGQGTRLTVV.

This clone has only a few counts. Germline and junction disagree at one end, which may indicate a read error. The V call is TRBV6-1, the J call TRBJ2-3, with a weak D call TRBD1 (6 bases). Germline V gives CDR1 MNHNS, CDR2 SASEGT. This CDR3 has 16 amino acids. The CDR3 DNA is TGTGCCACCAGTTCAAAAGCCAGGGGCACCACAGATACGCAGTATTTT. It specifies CATSSKARGTTDTQYF.

In this sample, this clone turned up many times. The chain has TRBV18 and TRBJ1-4; D not certain. Germline V CDR1 and CDR2: KGHSH, LQKENI. Trimming cost V 6 bases and J 5 bases, with 13 bases left between them. The CDR3 extends over 14 amino acids. CDR3 coding DNA: TGTGCCAGCTCCCTTGACGGACGAAATGAAAAACTGTTTTTT. Its translation: CASSLDGRNEKLFF.

This clone has at least ten counts. V and J are TRBV27 and TRBJ2-5; D is unresolved. This CDR3 region has 14 residues. Looked up from germline, CDR1 is MNHEY and CDR2 is SMNVEV (reference sequence). V was clipped by 3 bases and J by 4 bases, with 12 bases between them. The CDR3: CASSLKVPVETQYF. The CDR3 coding sequence is TGTGCCAGCAGTTTGAAGGTCCCCGTAGAGACCCAGTACTTC.

This clone has a handful of counts. One junction end does not reproduce the germline sequence, and a read error may be involved. The chain recombines TRBV6-1 with TRBJ2-2, with 8 bases matching TRBD1. Looked up from germline, CDR1 is MNHNS and CDR2 is SASEGT. This CDR3 contains 14 residues. DNA of the CDR3: TGTGCTGCCGCGGGGACAGGTGGCACCTGGGAGCTGTTTTTT. This encodes CAAAGTGGTWELFF.

This clone is categorized as medium-sized (0.01 to 0.1%). The genes are TRBV18 and TRBJ1-2; 11 nucleotides match TRBD1. Losses at the gene ends were 2 bases for V and 7 bases for J; bases not matched to a gene: 3. Looked up from germline, CDR1 is KGHSH and CDR2 is LQKENI. The CDR3 runs 14 residues. The CDR3 sequence: CASSPGQGASGYTF. As DNA, the CDR3 is TGTGCCAGCTCACCAGGACAGGGGGCGAGTGGCTACACCTTC.

This clone was counted only a few times. V and J are TRBV2 and TRBJ1-2; TRBD1 agrees at 7 bases. After removal of 5 bases from V and 5 bases from J, the junction contained 8 bases not matched to a gene. This CDR3 spans 14 amino acids. The V gene's germline CDR1 is SNHLY and CDR2 FYNNEI. The CDR3 DNA reads TGTGCCAGCAGTTGGGACAGTTATGTTTATGGCTACACCTTC. It encodes CASSWDSYVYGYTF.

The gene calls are TRBV30 and TRBJ1-6; D call uncertain. CDR3 length: 15 amino acids. CDR1 GTSNPN and CDR2 SVGIG come from the germline V gene (reference sequence). Trimming cost V 5 bases and J 8 bases, with 19 bases left between them. The CDR3 bases are TGTGCCTGGCACGACCACGCACGCTGCGATTCACCCCTCCACTTT. Residues: CAWHDHARCDSPLHF. The full variable domain, completed using reference TRBV30 and TRBJ1-6, is SQTIHQWPATLVQPVGSPLSLECTVEGTSNPNLYWYRQAAGRGLQLLFYSVGIGQISSEVPQNLSASRPQDRQFILSSKKLLLSDSGFYLCAWHDHARCDSPLHFGNGTRLTVT.

The V call is TRBV20-1, the J call TRBJ1-4, with D uncertain. Trimming shortened V by 6 bases and J by 5 bases, and 13 bases separated the two germline ends. Germline V lookup: CDR1 DFQATT, CDR2 SNEGSKA (reference sequence). The CDR3 length is 13 residues. Written as DNA, the CDR3 is TGCAGTGCCATCAGGAACTCAAATGAAAAACTGTTTTTT. Its translation is CSAIRNSNEKLFF.

In its sample, this clone is medium-sized (0.01 to 0.1%). This chain connects TRBV18 to TRBJ2-7; perhaps TRBD1 as D (6 bases). The CDR3 spans 14 residues. Germline V gene lookup returns CDR1 KGHSH and CDR2 LQKENI. V was cut by 4 bases and J by 3 bases, with 13 bases left in between. The DNA for the CDR3 is TGTGCCAGCTCACTACAGGGTCCTGGCTACGAGCAGTACTTC. Its translation: CASSLQGPGYEQYF.

At least ten counts were recorded for this clone. Other DNA sequences of this sample code for an identical CDR3. CDR3 region: CASSKPPGTDNTGELFF. CDR3 nucleotide sequence: TGTGCCAGCAGCAAGCCTCCCGGGACAGACAACACCGGGGAGCTGTTTTTT. The chain is built from TRBV9 and TRBJ2-2, with TRBD1 matching over 7 bases. Germline V CDR1 and CDR2: SGDLS, YYNGEE. The ends lost 4 bases at V and 2 bases at J; junction bases unmatched: 11. The CDR3 runs to 17 residues.

At least ten counts were recorded for this clone. The chain recombines TRBV3-1 with TRBJ1-1; the D is unclear. Germline CDR1 is LGHDT and CDR2 is YNNKEL (reference sequence). The CDR3 consists of 13 residues. V was clipped by 1 base and J by 3 bases, with 6 bases between them. CDR3 in amino acids: CASSQGVDTEAFF. The CDR3 DNA reads TGTGCCAGCAGCCAAGGGGTAGACACTGAAGCTTTCTTT.

This clone was counted many times. The chain carries TRBV29-1 and TRBJ1-2; 7 positions agree with TRBD1. The CDR3 totals 13 residues. Looked up from germline, CDR1 is SQVTM and CDR2 is ANQGSEA. V lost 4 bases to trimming and J lost 4 bases; unmatched junction nucleotides: 6. The CDR3 DNA reads TGCAGCGTTGGGTCAGGGGGAGCCTATGGCTACACCTTC. This encodes CSVGSGGAYGYTF.

This clone counts as medium-sized. V is TRBV20-1 and J is TRBJ2-7; 7 bases are a match to TRBD1. J was trimmed by 1 base and V by 6 bases; bases with no gene match: 12. CDR1 DFQATT and CDR2 SNEGSKA come from the germline V gene (reference sequence). The CDR3 sequence is 15 residues long. The CDR3 reads CSAERQGTISYEQYF. The CDR3 region has the DNA TGCAGTGCAGAACGACAGGGAACTATTTCCTACGAGCAGTACTTC.

This clone was observed many times. The gene calls are TRBV30 and TRBJ1-5; perhaps TRBD1 as D (5 bases). There are 16 residues in the CDR3. V was shortened by 0 bases and J by 6 bases, with 18 bases between the two germline ends. Germline CDR1 GTSNPN, CDR2 SVGIG (reference sequence). The CDR3 is CAWSVPGPVRSQPQHF. CDR3 DNA: TGTGCCTGGAGTGTCCCAGGGCCCGTCCGCAGTCAGCCCCAGCATTTT.

For this clone: A much larger clone lies a single base off, so this may be a read error. V gene TRBV29-1 combines with J gene TRBJ2-3; D not resolved. V was trimmed by 2 bases and J by 1 base, leaving 19 bases between them. The CDR3 has 17 amino acids. Germline V gene lookup returns CDR1 SQVTM and CDR2 ANQGSEA. The CDR3 region is CSVEFPALTDGTDTQYF. CDR3 DNA sequence: TGCAGCGTTGAATTCCCAGCCCTCACAGACGGCACAGATACGCAGTATTTT.

This clone was counted between two and nine times. V gene TRBV6-1 combines with J gene TRBJ1-1, with D unresolved. Per germline, CDR1 MNHNS and CDR2 SASEGT. V lost 10 bases and J lost 1, with 16 bases in between. CDR3 length: 14 amino acids. DNA of the CDR3: TGTGCCACCCTTGACGGCTCGAGGAACACTGAAGCTTTCTTT. Protein product: CATLDGSRNTEAFF.

Worth noting for this clone: A junction boundary mismatches the germline segment, possibly from a read error. V usage is TRBV20-1 and J usage is TRBJ2-1, with D tentatively TRBD2 (6 bases). Germline V lookup: CDR1 DFQATT, CDR2 SNEGSKA (reference sequence). The CDR3 sequence is 14 residues long. The DNA for the CDR3 is TGCAGTGCTAGAGCGGGGGTGCCTTACAATGAGCAGCTCTTC. Translating it yields CSARAGVPYNEQLF.